The 31 T cell receptor beta chains below come from one sample, sequenced in a study of identical twins. Using its own MiXCR run on the 5' RACE reads, TCRdb lists one record per CDR3 protein. The sample has about 720,000 distinct CDR3 sequences; 8.6% are singletons. These data were likewise used in another study, on yellow fever vaccine responses in identical twins.

The sequenced material came from PBMCs. The source is a woman aged 18-29 years in good health.

Note on this clonotype: One end of the junction is discordant with germline, which a read error may explain. V is TRBV3-1 and J is TRBJ2-5; 11 nucleotides line up with TRBD1. This CDR3 has 15 residues. From germline, CDR1 is LGHDT and CDR2 YNNKEL (reference sequence). This CDR3 reads CATSRGQGDGETQYF. The CDR3 DNA reads TGTGCCACCAGCCGGGGACAGGGGGATGGGGAGACCCAGTACTTC.

The V call is TRBV6-1, the J call TRBJ2-7; 8 positions agree with TRBD2. The V gene's germline CDR1 is MNHNS and CDR2 SASEGT. V shed 6 bases, J shed 4 bases, and the junction held 11 bases outside the gene matches. This CDR3 spans 15 amino acids. The CDR3 loop is CASRGGTGGSYEQYF. CDR3 DNA sequence: TGTGCCAGCAGGGGCGGGACGGGAGGGTCGTACGAGCAGTACTTC.

The chain carries TRBV18 and TRBJ2-4; a weak D match, TRBD2 (6 bases). The germline V gene encodes CDR1 KGHSH and CDR2 LQKENI. V was pared by 8 bases and J by 4 bases, with 18 bases between. The CDR3 consists of 15 residues. The CDR3 DNA sequence: TGTGCCAGCGGCCGATCCGGGACTGCAAAAAACATTCAGTACTTC. Protein: CASGRSGTAKNIQYF.

This clonotype was picked up a small number of times. This sequence joins TRBV5-1 and TRBJ2-7; no firm D call. The V and J ends lost 4 bases and 6 bases respectively, with 11 bases between them. Germline lookup yields CDR1 SGHRS and CDR2 YFSETQ. This CDR3 is 12 amino acids long. This chain's CDR3 is CASSPRPREQYF. The CDR3 bases are TGCGCCAGCAGCCCGCGCCCCCGCGAGCAGTACTTC.

Only a few counts were recorded for this clonotype. The chain carries TRBV29-1 and TRBJ2-3; 7 nucleotides align to TRBD1. CDR1 is SQVTM and CDR2 is ANQGSEA in the germline V gene. Losses at the gene ends were 8 bases for V and 2 bases for J; bases not matched to a gene: 4. The CDR3 consists of 12 residues. The CDR3 DNA sequence: TGCAGCTCGGGACAGAACACAGATACGCAGTATTTT. Residues: CSSGQNTDTQYF.

The V and J genes are TRBV12-3 or TRBV12-4 and TRBJ2-7; 10 bases agree with TRBD2. V shed 4 bases, J shed 4 bases, and the junction held 7 bases outside the gene matches. CDR3 length equals 15 residues. CDR3 in amino acids: CASSSVAGGRYEQYF. CDR3 coding DNA: TGTGCCAGCAGTTCCGTAGCGGGAGGTCGGTACGAGCAGTACTTC.

The chain recombines TRBV2 with TRBJ2-3, with 9 bases aligning to TRBD2. V lost 6 bases and J lost 6; bases outside the gene matches: 10. The CDR3 extends over 15 amino acids. Germline lookup yields CDR1 SNHLY and CDR2 FYNNEI. The CDR3 reads CASREASGMQDTQYF. DNA for the CDR3: TGTGCCAGCAGGGAGGCTAGCGGGATGCAGGATACGCAGTATTTT.

V gene TRBV6-1 combines with J gene TRBJ2-1; TRBD1 matches at 9 bases. J lost 6 bases, V lost 6 bases, and 15 bases had no gene match. The CDR3 is 17 residues long. The germline gives CDR1 MNHNS, CDR2 SASEGT. The CDR3 region is CASSSHPQQGQGNEQFF. The CDR3 region has the DNA TGTGCCAGCAGCTCTCACCCACAGCAGGGACAGGGCAATGAGCAGTTCTTC.

This rearrangement joins TRBV6-1 to TRBJ2-5; the D gene could be TRBD1 or TRBD2 (6 bases each). V lost 5 bases and J 1 base, leaving 17 bases between the germline ends. Germline V gene sequence: CDR1 MNHNS, CDR2 SASEGT. There are 16 residues in the CDR3. The CDR3 DNA reads as TGTGCCAGCAGTCGGGGGCAGGGGTCGGGCCAAGAGACCCAGTACTTC. As protein: CASSRGQGSGQETQYF.

J is TRBJ2-7 and V is TRBV9, with 7 bases that match TRBD1. The CDR3 runs to 15 residues. With 4 bases clipped from V and 0 bases from J, the junction kept 7 bases outside the gene matches. Germline assignment: CDR1 SGDLS and CDR2 YYNGEE. The CDR3 region is CASSPTGATSYEQYF. For the CDR3, the DNA is TGTGCCAGCAGCCCCACAGGGGCAACCTCCTACGAGCAGTACTTC.

The chain uses TRBV6-2 or TRBV6-3 and TRBJ2-3; possibly TRBD2 for D (6 bases). The CDR3 covers 16 residues. The germline gives CDR1 MNHEY, CDR2 SVGEGT. Trimming left V 5 bases short and J 5 bases short, with 20 bases between. This chain's CDR3 is CASSRHMTSSIDTQYF. The CDR3 DNA reads TGTGCCAGCAGTCGCCATATGACTAGTTCGATAGATACGCAGTATTTT.

Details on this clonotype: This may arise from a read error, as a much more abundant clone is one base away. The chain joins TRBV12-3 or TRBV12-4 to TRBJ2-3; perhaps D is TRBD1 or TRBD2 (5 bases each). The CDR3 totals 12 residues. The CDR3 bases are TGTGCCAGCAGCCCCCAGGGAGATATGCAGTATTTT. It specifies CASSPQGDMQYF.

This clonotype was found many times. The chain carries TRBV29-1 and TRBJ1-1, with 8 bases lining up with TRBD1. After removal of 3 bases from V and 0 bases from J, the junction contained 0 bases not matched to a gene. Germline lookup yields CDR1 SQVTM and CDR2 ANQGSEA. The CDR3 has 13 residues. The CDR3 spells CSVETGVNTEAFF. In DNA, the CDR3 is TGCAGCGTTGAGACAGGGGTGAACACTGAAGCTTTCTTT. The whole variable domain, remainder taken from reference TRBV29-1 and TRBJ1-1, is SAVISQKPSRDICQRGTSLTIQCQVDSQVTMMFWYRQQPGQSLTLIATANQGSEATYESGFVIDKFPISRPNLTFSTLTVSNMSPEDSSIYLCSVETGVNTEAFFGQGTRLTVV.

This clonotype occurred many times. CDR3 in amino acids: CASSLARGFSHTYNEQFF. DNA for the CDR3: TGCGCCAGCAGCTTGGCCCGGGGGTTTAGCCATACCTACAATGAGCAGTTCTTC. The J gene is TRBJ2-1, the V gene TRBV5-1; a weak D match, TRBD2 (6 bases). The CDR3 contains 18 residues. Germline values: CDR1 SGHRS, CDR2 YFSETQ. Trimming pared 0 bases from V and 2 bases from J, leaving 18 bases between.

This clonotype was counted between two and nine times. This chain connects TRBV5-1 to TRBJ2-5; no clear D. Trimming removed 4 bases at V and 2 bases at J, with 9 bases between. Per the germline V gene, CDR1 is SGHRS and CDR2 is YFSETQ. CDR3 size: 13 residues. CDR3 protein: CASSTNTQETQYF. The CDR3 nucleotides read TGCGCCAGCAGCACGAATACGCAAGAGACCCAGTACTTC.

A remark on this clonotype: As the CDR3 is not closed by the conserved phenylalanine or tryptophan, this likely results from a read error. This chain uses TRBV6-1 with TRBJ2-7; 7 positions match TRBD1. The germline V gene encodes CDR1 MNHNS and CDR2 SASEGT. The V segment lost 6 bases and the J segment 0 bases; nucleotides outside the gene matches: 11. The CDR3 contains 16 residues. Here the CDR3 DNA reads TGTGCCAGCAGGAAGAACGGACAGGCGTTCTCCTACGAGCAGTACTAC. It translates to CASRKNGQAFSYEQYY.

This clonotype showed up just once. The rearrangement joins TRBV12-5 to TRBJ1-4; no definite D call. CDR3 length: 17 amino acids. Looked up from germline, CDR1 is LGHNT and CDR2 is FRNRAP. DNA of the CDR3: TGTGCCTCCTGCCAAGCCATAGGAAAAGCAACTAATGAAAAACTGTTTTTT. This codes for CASCQAIGKATNEKLFF.

The rearrangement links TRBV2 to TRBJ2-5, with TRBD1 as a possible D gene (6 bases). Germline CDR1 is SNHLY and CDR2 is FYNNEI. This CDR3 spans 12 amino acids. V lost 9 bases and J 3 bases, leaving 11 bases between the germline ends. This CDR3 is CARGAQEETQYF. The CDR3 nucleotides read TGTGCCAGGGGGGCGCAGGAAGAGACCCAGTACTTC.

This clonotype was picked up many times. The genes are TRBV12-3 or TRBV12-4 and TRBJ2-5, with 11 bases matching TRBD1. J lost 4 bases, V lost 5 bases, and 6 bases had no gene match. The CDR3 runs 15 residues. DNA of the CDR3: TGTGCCAGCAGTCTCCGGACAGGGGGCATAGAGACCCAGTACTTC. It encodes CASSLRTGGIETQYF.

The chain is built from TRBV20-1 and TRBJ2-1; a possible D gene is TRBD2 (5 bases). CDR1 is DFQATT, CDR2 SNEGSKA, per germline (reference sequence). The ends were cut back, 3 bases at V and 5 bases at J, with 17 bases in the middle. This CDR3 comprises 15 residues. In DNA form, the CDR3 reads TGCAGTGCTAGTGCGGGTATCCGGGGAAACAATGAGCAGTTCTTC. Encoded protein: CSASAGIRGNNEQFF.

Only a few counts were recorded for this clonotype. The gene calls are TRBV12-3 or TRBV12-4 and TRBJ1-1; TRBD1 aligns across 11 bases. CDR3 length: 15 amino acids. V lost 3 bases and J lost 5; bases outside the gene matches: 5. The CDR3 protein is CASSLGQGVGTEAFF. DNA for the CDR3: TGTGCCAGCAGTTTGGGACAGGGGGTGGGTACTGAAGCTTTCTTT.

J is TRBJ2-7 and V is TRBV27; 8 bases are shared with TRBD2. V lost 3 bases to trimming and J lost 7 bases; unmatched junction nucleotides: 17. Germline lookup yields CDR1 MNHEY and CDR2 SMNVEV (reference sequence). This CDR3 region has 17 residues. CDR3 nucleotides: TGTGCCAGCAGTTTTGCTAGTAGGGCGGCGACGGGGGGGGAGCAGTACTTC. Its translation: CASSFASRAATGGEQYF.

The rearrangement uses TRBV14 and TRBJ2-2; D gene ambiguous. Trimming pared 4 bases from V and 7 bases from J, leaving 13 bases between. CDR1 and CDR2 (germline): SGHDN, FVKESK. The CDR3 runs to 14 residues. The CDR3 here is CASSLRSVIGELFF. The CDR3 region has the DNA TGTGCCAGCAGCCTCAGATCGGTAATCGGGGAGCTGTTTTTT.

In its sample, this clonotype was seen a few times. This chain joins TRBV25-1 and TRBJ2-2, with a possible D match to TRBD1 (5 bases). The CDR3 consists of 16 residues. From germline, CDR1 is MGHDK and CDR2 SYGVNS. Trimming removed 1 base at V and 2 bases at J, with 11 bases between. Written as DNA, the CDR3 is TGTGCCAGCAGTGAATCGGCACAGGCTAACACCGGGGAGCTGTTTTTT. It is translated as CASSESAQANTGELFF.

This clonotype was found many times. CDR3 in DNA: TGTGCCAGCTTCCGACTAGCGGATTCCCCTAGCAATGAGCAGTTCTTC. Its protein product is CASFRLADSPSNEQFF. The genes are TRBV12-3 or TRBV12-4 and TRBJ2-1, with 9 positions matching TRBD2. This CDR3 is 16 amino acids long. The junction had 14 bases not matched to a gene; V was cut back by 8 bases and J by 6 bases.

The rearrangement links TRBV5-6 to TRBJ2-5; 7 bases fit TRBD1. The V gene's germline CDR1 is SGHDT and CDR2 YYEEEE. The CDR3 is made up of 13 amino acids. V shed 4 bases and J 5 bases; nucleotides not matched to a gene: 5. CDR3 nucleotides: TGTGCCAGCAGCCAGGGACAGTTGGAGACCCAGTACTTC. Translation: CASSQGQLETQYF.

The chain carries TRBV3-1 and TRBJ1-5; 7 nucleotides agree with TRBD1. Per germline, CDR1 LGHDT and CDR2 YNNKEL (reference sequence). The CDR3 runs 17 residues. V was clipped by 1 base and J by 4 bases; unmatched bases: 10. The CDR3 coding sequence is TGTGCCAGCAGCCAAGGGAGTTTAAGACAGGGAAATCAGCCCCAGCATTTT. It codes for CASSQGSLRQGNQPQHF.

In its sample, this clonotype was seen a few times. V gene TRBV5-5 combines with J gene TRBJ1-5; D might be TRBD1 (5 bases). Germline CDR1 reads SGHKS; CDR2 reads YYEKEE (reference sequence). Trimming cost V 0 bases and J 7 bases, with 14 bases left between them. The CDR3 loop spans 15 amino acids. CDR3 sequence: CASSLGQRLYQPQHF. The CDR3 DNA reads TGTGCCAGCAGCTTGGGACAGCGTCTATACCAGCCCCAGCATTTT.

This clonotype came up a few times. V and J are TRBV20-1 and TRBJ2-1; D gene unclear. Trimming shortened V by 1 base and J by 10 bases, and 11 bases separated the two germline ends. CDR3 length: 12 residues. Germline CDR1 is DFQATT and CDR2 is SNEGSKA (reference sequence). The CDR3, as DNA: TGCAGTGCTAGAGGACGGCAGAGAGAGCAGTTCTTC. Protein product: CSARGRQREQFF.

This clonotype was observed a handful of times. V and J are TRBV24-1 and TRBJ2-3; 9 bases are shared with TRBD2. Germline values: CDR1 KGHDR, CDR2 SFDVKD. The CDR3 has 17 amino acids. V shed 0 bases and J 1 base; nucleotides not matched to a gene: 4. DNA of the CDR3: TGTGCCACCAGTGATTTGTGGGGCGGGAGGGGCACAGATACGCAGTATTTT. Translation gives CATSDLWGGRGTDTQYF.

This clonotype was seen many times. CDR3 loop: CASTPTGFLGYEQYF. CDR3 in DNA: TGCGCCAGCACTCCGACAGGGTTCCTTGGCTACGAGCAGTACTTC. This chain joins TRBV5-1 and TRBJ2-7, with 7 nucleotides matching TRBD1. Germline V gene lookup returns CDR1 SGHRS and CDR2 YFSETQ. The CDR3 runs 15 residues. V shed 6 bases, J shed 3 bases, and the junction held 12 bases outside the gene matches.